This TCR beta chain comes out of a study of vaccination and CD4 T cells after COVID-19. Study overall: No peptide, an HIV-1 Nef pool, or a CEFX pool was what each control culture received.

Germline V gene data show CDR1 as MGHRA and CDR2 as YSYEKL. The CDR3 contains 15 residues. V lost 2 bases to trimming and J lost 8 bases, with 18 bases between them. Comment on this clonotype: Its antigen is unidentified.

Cultured CD4+ T-cell DNA underwent Oncomine TCR Beta short-read sequencing. After culture, CD4+ T cells served as the source for genomic DNA extraction. TCRdb re-called the PCR reads with MiXCR, one entry per CDR3 protein. The sample has about 12,000 distinct CDR3 sequences, roughly 68% seen once. Sample treatment: approximately nine-day PBMC culture with coronavirus spike peptide pools or control peptides (ViraFEST assay). Wells contained roughly 2.2 million PBMCs each, and these were cultured with roughly 10 IU/ml IL-2 and around 10 ug/ml peptide pools. The study, taken as a whole, reports: The median count of SARS-CoV-2-reactive clonotypes rose from roughly 21 to 40, not significantly.

Sequences were derived from CD4+ T cells from blood, cultured in vitro, sampled before SARS-CoV-2 vaccination. This TCR derives from a human donor who had recovered from COVID-19. This chain uses TRBV4-1 with TRBJ1-1; a weak D match, TRBD1 (6 bases). CDR3 bases: TGCGCCAGCAGCCAAACAGGGATCGGTTCTATAGAAGCTTTCTTT. Translation: CASSQTGIGSIEAFF.